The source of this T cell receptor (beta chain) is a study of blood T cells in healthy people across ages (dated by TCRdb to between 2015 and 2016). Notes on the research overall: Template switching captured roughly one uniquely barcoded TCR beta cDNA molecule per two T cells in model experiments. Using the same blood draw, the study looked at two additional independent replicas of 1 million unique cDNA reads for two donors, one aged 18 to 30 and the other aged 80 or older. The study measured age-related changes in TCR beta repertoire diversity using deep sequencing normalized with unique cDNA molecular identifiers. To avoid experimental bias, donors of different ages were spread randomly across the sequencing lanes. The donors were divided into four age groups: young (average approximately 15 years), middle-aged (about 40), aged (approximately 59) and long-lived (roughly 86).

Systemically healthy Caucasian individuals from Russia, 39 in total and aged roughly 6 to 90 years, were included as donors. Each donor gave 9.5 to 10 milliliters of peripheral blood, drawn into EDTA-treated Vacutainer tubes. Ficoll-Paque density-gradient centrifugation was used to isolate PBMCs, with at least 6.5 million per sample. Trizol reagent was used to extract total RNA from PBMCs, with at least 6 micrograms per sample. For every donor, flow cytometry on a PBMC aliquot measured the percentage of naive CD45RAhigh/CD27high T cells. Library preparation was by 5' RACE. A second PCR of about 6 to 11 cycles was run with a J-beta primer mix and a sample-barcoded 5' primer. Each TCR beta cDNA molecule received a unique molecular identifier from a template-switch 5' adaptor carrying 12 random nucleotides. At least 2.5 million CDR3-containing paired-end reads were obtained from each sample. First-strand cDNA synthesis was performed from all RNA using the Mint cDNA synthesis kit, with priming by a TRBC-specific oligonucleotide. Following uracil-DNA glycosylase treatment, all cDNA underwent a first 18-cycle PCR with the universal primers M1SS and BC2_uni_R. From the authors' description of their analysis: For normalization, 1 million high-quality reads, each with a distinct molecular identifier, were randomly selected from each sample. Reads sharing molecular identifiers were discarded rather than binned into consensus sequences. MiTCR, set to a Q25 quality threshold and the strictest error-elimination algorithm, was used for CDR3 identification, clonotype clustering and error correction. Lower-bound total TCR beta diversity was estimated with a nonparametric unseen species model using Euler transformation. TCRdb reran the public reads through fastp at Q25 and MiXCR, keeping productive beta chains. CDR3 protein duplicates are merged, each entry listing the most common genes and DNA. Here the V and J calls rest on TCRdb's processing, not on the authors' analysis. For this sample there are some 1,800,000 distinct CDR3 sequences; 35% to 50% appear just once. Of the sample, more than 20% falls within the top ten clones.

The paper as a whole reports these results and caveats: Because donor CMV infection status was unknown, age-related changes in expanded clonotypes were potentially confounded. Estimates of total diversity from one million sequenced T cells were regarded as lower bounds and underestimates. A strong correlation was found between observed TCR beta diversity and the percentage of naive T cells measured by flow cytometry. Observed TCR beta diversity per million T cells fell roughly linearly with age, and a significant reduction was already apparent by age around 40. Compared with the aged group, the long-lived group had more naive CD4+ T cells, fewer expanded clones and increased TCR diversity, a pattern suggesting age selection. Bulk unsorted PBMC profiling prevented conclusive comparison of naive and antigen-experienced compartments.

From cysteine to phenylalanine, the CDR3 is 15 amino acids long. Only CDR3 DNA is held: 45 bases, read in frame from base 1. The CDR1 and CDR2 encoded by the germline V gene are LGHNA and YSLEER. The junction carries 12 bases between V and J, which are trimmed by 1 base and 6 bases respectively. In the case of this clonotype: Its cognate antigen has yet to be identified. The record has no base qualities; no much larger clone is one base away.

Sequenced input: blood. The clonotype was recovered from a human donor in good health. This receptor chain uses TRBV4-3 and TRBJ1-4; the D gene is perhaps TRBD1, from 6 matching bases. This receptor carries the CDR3 CASSQGQGPYEKLFF. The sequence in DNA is TGCGCCAGCAGCCAAGGTCAGGGGCCGTATGAAAAACTGTTTTTT.